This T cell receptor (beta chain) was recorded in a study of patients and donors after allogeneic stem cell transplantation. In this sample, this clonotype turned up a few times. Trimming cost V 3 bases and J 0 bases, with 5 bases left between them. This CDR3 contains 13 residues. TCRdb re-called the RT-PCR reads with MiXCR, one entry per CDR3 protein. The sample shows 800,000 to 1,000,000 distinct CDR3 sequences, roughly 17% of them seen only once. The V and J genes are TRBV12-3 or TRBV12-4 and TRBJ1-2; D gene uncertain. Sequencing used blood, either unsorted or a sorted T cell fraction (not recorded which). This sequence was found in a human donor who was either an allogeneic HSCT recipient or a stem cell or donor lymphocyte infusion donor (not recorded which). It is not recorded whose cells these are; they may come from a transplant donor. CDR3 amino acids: CASSLTSNYGYTF. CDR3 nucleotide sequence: TGTGCCAGCAGTTTGACGTCTAACTATGGCTACACCTTC.